This T cell receptor beta chain comes out of a study of OX40 agonist ivuxolimab in advanced cancers. Study-level information: The diagnoses of dose-escalation patients were hepatocellular carcinoma, melanoma, renal cell or head and neck cancer.

About this clone itself: Its antigen remains unknown.

Findings and limits, study-wide: Among the lowest peripheral clonal expansion occurred in 0.1-3.0 mg/kg partial responders.

Germline CDR1 is LGHNA and CDR2 is YNFKEQ. CDR3 length equals 15 residues. The V end was cut by 0 bases, the J end by 12 bases, with 17 bases between. Any history of autoimmune disease or systemic immunosuppression disqualified patients. TCRdb's copy holds only in-frame clones and misses some; the assay was immunoSEQ multiplex PCR. Of around 75,000 clones in the sample, roughly nine tenths were seen once. This sequence joins TRBV4-2 and TRBJ2-2, with D tentatively TRBD2 (5 bases). This clonotype originated in an adult with an advanced solid tumor such as melanoma, head and neck, liver or kidney cancer. Here the sequenced sample was CD4+ or CD8+ T cells sorted from blood, taken in a trial of the OX40 agonist ivuxolimab. This CDR3 reads CASSQDAGVASKLFF. The CDR3 coding sequence is TGTGCCAGCAGCCAAGATGCCGGGGTGGCTTCGAAGCTGTTTTTT.